Listed here is a single T cell receptor beta chain. Antigen: not known. This table comes from immunoSEQ multiplex PCR, and its TCRdb copy is limited to in-frame clones, with some not included. The sample comprises over 85,000 clones, around 83% of which are singletons, and 3.5% to 5.5% rests with the top ten. No infections or other immune events were documented during collection. The sample is drawn from a study of identifying expanded T cells in peripheral blood. Overall study findings and caveats: Across healthy donors, higher total template counts meant significantly greater roughly two-week count variance. Technical replicates showed about 1.1 changed clones; roughly two weeks around 15; four weeks 19.

The CDR3 sequence is 13 residues long. The V gene lost 2 bases and the J gene lost 3 bases, with 10 bases spanning the gap. CDR1 is SQVTM, CDR2 ANQGSEA, per germline. Sample: blood. This sequence originates from a person aged 18-70 years in good health. The rearrangement links TRBV29-1 to TRBJ1-1, with D maybe TRBD1 (6 bases). CDR3 residues: CSVETGLYTEAFF. CDR3 in DNA: TGCAGCGTTGAAACAGGGCTGTACACTGAAGCTTTCTTT.